The 30 T cell receptor beta chains below were found in one sample sequenced in a study of OX40 agonist ivuxolimab in advanced cancers. Library preparation employed the immunoSEQ multiplex PCR assay. Imported from immuneACCESS, the table was reduced by TCRdb to in-frame sequences with V and J called. These copies leave out some clones; in studies compared against another copy, an unresolved V gene accounts for under half, and the cause of the remainder is not known. This sample gives 50,000 to 65,000 clones in total; 80% to 95% of them show up just once. Approximately 25% of the sample lies in the top ten. This specimen was CD4+ or CD8+ T cells sorted from blood, taken in a trial of the OX40 agonist ivuxolimab. The source of these receptors is an adult with an advanced solid tumor such as melanoma, head and neck, liver or kidney cancer.

This sequence joins TRBV19 and TRBJ1-5, with TRBD1 matching over 10 bases. Germline V lookup: CDR1 LNHDA, CDR2 SQIVND (reference sequence). V lost 5 bases and J lost 7; bases outside the gene matches: 5. The CDR3 extends over 14 amino acids. The CDR3 sequence is CASSSGTGVQPQHF. CDR3 sequence (DNA): TGTGCCAGTAGTTCCGGGACAGGGGTCCAGCCCCAGCATTTT.

In its sample, this clone was seen once. The chain links TRBV19 to TRBJ2-3, with TRBD1 matching over 8 bases. Trimming removed 9 bases from V and 1 base from J; junction bases left unmatched: 18. This CDR3 region has 18 residues. Germline CDR1 and CDR2: LNHDA and SQIVND (reference sequence). As DNA, the CDR3 is TGTGCCAGGGGGGAGCAGGGGGCTTTTCCCTATGGCACAGATACGCAGTATTTT. It codes for CARGEQGAFPYGTDTQYF.

The chain carries TRBV10-2 and TRBJ2-7; the D gene could be TRBD1 or TRBD2 (5 bases each). Germline values: CDR1 WSHSY, CDR2 SAAADI. V was pared by 10 bases and J by 7 bases, with 14 bases between. The CDR3 runs 11 residues. This chain's CDR3 is CATQLAGEQYF. For the CDR3, the DNA is TGCGCCACCCAGCTAGCAGGGGAGCAGTACTTC.

The chain recombines TRBV7-9 with TRBJ1-1; D is possibly TRBD1 (6 bases). Germline CDR1 SEHNR, CDR2 FQNEAQ (reference sequence). V lost 1 base, J lost 0 bases, and 9 bases lay in between. This CDR3 is built from 15 residues. The CDR3 here is CASSLVGGLNTEAFF. CDR3 nucleotide sequence: TGTGCCAGCAGCTTAGTTGGGGGGCTGAACACTGAAGCTTTCTTT. The variable domain in full, completed from reference TRBV7-9 and TRBJ1-1, reads DTGVSQNPRHKITKRGQNVTFRCDPISEHNRLYWYRQTLGQGPEFLTYFQNEAQLEKSRLLSDRFSAERPKGSFSTLEIQRTEQGDSAMYLCASSLVGGLNTEAFFGQGTRLTVV.

The chain employs TRBV6-6 and TRBJ1-2; the D is unclear. The CDR3 contains 14 residues. V was shortened by 2 bases and J by 6 bases, with 13 bases between the two germline ends. In germline, CDR1 is MNHNY, CDR2 SVGAGI (reference sequence). The CDR3 sequence is CASSYPQGFHGYTF. In nucleotides, the CDR3 is TGTGCCAGCAGTTACCCACAAGGCTTCCATGGCTACACCTTC.

The gene calls are TRBV14 and TRBJ2-7, with D perhaps assigned TRBD1 or TRBD2 (5 bases each). Trimming took 1 base from V and 0 from J, leaving 7 bases between them. This CDR3 comprises 14 residues. CDR1 is SGHDN and CDR2 is FVKESK in the germline V gene. CDR3: CASSQAGSSYEQYF. CDR3 coding DNA: TGTGCCAGCAGCCAAGCAGGGAGCTCCTACGAGCAGTACTTC.

The J gene is TRBJ2-7, the V gene TRBV7-2; TRBD1 or TRBD2 may be the D gene (5 bases each). Germline CDR1 is SGHTA and CDR2 is FQGNSA. The ends were cut back, 2 bases at V and 2 bases at J, with 13 bases in the middle. The CDR3 spans 15 residues. The CDR3: CASSLPGLGAYEQYF. DNA of the CDR3: TGTGCCAGCAGCTTACCGGGTTTGGGGGCCTACGAGCAGTACTTC.

V usage is TRBV6-1 and J usage is TRBJ1-3, with D uncertain. Trimming removed 8 bases at V and 2 bases at J, with 16 bases between. From germline, CDR1 is MNHNS and CDR2 SASEGT. This CDR3 has 15 residues. As DNA, the CDR3 is TGTGCCAGCGTCTTGACCGTATTGCCTGGAAACACCATATATTTT. This translates into CASVLTVLPGNTIYF.

CDR3 nucleotide sequence: TGTGCCAGCAGGTGGGACTTCTCCTACAATGAGCAGTTCTTC. This encodes CASRWDFSYNEQFF. This chain connects TRBV7-2 to TRBJ2-1; D perhaps matches TRBD2 (6 bases). The CDR3 loop spans 14 amino acids. CDR1 is SGHTA, CDR2 FQGNSA, per germline. Deletions cut 6 bases from V and 0 bases from J, with 9 bases between. Drawing the rest from reference TRBV7-2 and TRBJ2-1, the complete variable domain is GAGVSQSPSNKVTEKGKDVELRCDPISGHTALYWYRQSLGQGLEFLIYFQGNSAPDKSGLPSDRFSAERTGGSVSTLTIQRTQQEDSAVYLCASRWDFSYNEQFFGPGTRLTVL.

The chain carries TRBV10-3 and TRBJ1-1; possible D gene TRBD1, 5 bases. Germline V CDR1 and CDR2: ENHRY, SYGVKD. This CDR3 contains 19 residues. V lost 2 bases and J lost 4, with 26 bases in between. CDR3 protein: CAISELLVKGGGGGTEAFF. The CDR3 DNA follows: TGTGCCATCAGTGAGCTGCTGGTTAAAGGCGGGGGAGGCGGCACTGAAGCTTTCTTT.

The genes are TRBV13 and TRBJ2-1; no firm D call. V lost 2 bases to trimming and J lost 8 bases, with 10 bases between them. There are 13 residues in the CDR3. Germline CDR1 is PRHDT and CDR2 is FYEKMQ (reference sequence). This CDR3 reads CASSLSRGDEQFF. CDR3 sequence (DNA): TGTGCCAGCAGCTTATCTCGCGGCGATGAGCAGTTCTTC.

This clone was seen a few times. Here the CDR3 reads CASSSPGGANVLTF. CDR3 nucleotides: TGTGCCAGCAGTTCCCCGGGTGGGGCCAACGTCCTGACTTTC. The chain employs TRBV28 and TRBJ2-6; D remains ambiguous. The ends were cut back, 4 bases at V and 3 bases at J, with 7 bases in the middle. This CDR3 has 14 amino acids. CDR1 is MDHEN, CDR2 SYDVKM, per germline.

V is TRBV11-2 and J is TRBJ1-1; 10 bases map to TRBD1. The length of the CDR3 is 18 residues. Trimming at V came to 3 bases and at J to 5 bases, leaving 15 bases not matched to a gene. Germline values: CDR1 SGHAT, CDR2 FQNNGV. The CDR3, as DNA: TGTGCCAGCAGCTTCCCCACCGGGACAGGGGCTTCGAGAACTGAAGCTTTCTTT. Encoded protein: CASSFPTGTGASRTEAFF.

The chain combines TRBV7-9 with TRBJ2-5; tentative D call: TRBD2 (5 bases). V was pared by 5 bases and J by 2 bases, with 21 bases between. CDR3 length equals 17 residues. Germline loops: CDR1 SEHNR, CDR2 FQNEAQ (reference sequence). Here the CDR3 reads CASSEPGRPPGQETQYF. The CDR3 nucleotides read TGTGCCAGCAGCGAACCCGGACGCCCGCCGGGGCAAGAGACCCAGTACTTC.

This sequence joins TRBV27 and TRBJ2-1; tentatively, D is TRBD2 (6 bases). The CDR3 is made up of 16 amino acids. The V and J ends lost 2 bases and 9 bases respectively, with 20 bases between them. Germline V lookup: CDR1 MNHEY, CDR2 SMNVEV (reference sequence). The CDR3 bases are TGTGCCAGCAGTTTAGGTCTTGGTGCGGGGCAGAGTGAGCAGTTCTTC. It encodes CASSLGLGAGQSEQFF.

This clone was detected once. The J gene is TRBJ2-7, the V gene TRBV6-1; 10 bases are shared with TRBD1. The CDR3 has 13 amino acids. Germline V gene sequence: CDR1 MNHNS, CDR2 SASEGT. Germline trimming cut 5 bases from V and 7 bases from J; bases unmatched to any gene: 5. Here the CDR3 reads CASSKTGGGEQYF. The DNA for the CDR3 is TGTGCCAGCAGTAAGACAGGGGGCGGTGAGCAGTACTTC.

This clone was seen a single time. This chain links TRBV28 with TRBJ2-7; D tentatively fits TRBD1 or TRBD2 (5 bases each). There are 15 residues in the CDR3. Per germline, CDR1 MDHEN and CDR2 SYDVKM. V was pared by 4 bases and J by 3 bases, with 16 bases between. The DNA of the CDR3 is TGTGCCAGCAGTTCACCAAGGGACCGAATCTACGAGCAGTACTTC. Protein product: CASSSPRDRIYEQYF.

This clone was detected only once. CDR3: CASRGLAGVINEQFF. Written as DNA, the CDR3 is TGTGCCAGCAGGGGCCTAGCGGGAGTCATCAATGAGCAGTTCTTC. This rearrangement joins TRBV28 to TRBJ2-1; 10 bases are a match to TRBD2. The CDR3 consists of 15 residues. V gave up 6 bases and J gave up 6 bases; unmatched junction bases: 8. Germline V CDR1 and CDR2: MDHEN, SYDVKM.

The chain joins TRBV5-1 to TRBJ1-1, with 9 bases that match TRBD1. CDR1 and CDR2 from the germline V gene are SGHRS and YFSETQ. The CDR3 extends over 17 amino acids. After removal of 4 bases from V and 6 bases from J, the junction contained 16 bases not matched to a gene. The CDR3 is CASSQRGTGWTEAEAFF. CDR3 bases: TGCGCCAGCAGCCAACGCGGGACAGGGTGGACTGAGGCTGAAGCTTTCTTT.

This clone was found once. The chain employs TRBV6-6 and TRBJ2-5; 9 bases match TRBD2. The CDR3 sequence is 15 residues long. V gave up 11 bases and J gave up 5 bases; unmatched junction bases: 15. Germline V CDR1 and CDR2: MNHNY, SVGAGI (reference sequence). CDR3 loop: CAVKEKLAGSETQYF. The CDR3 DNA reads TGTGCCGTAAAGGAGAAGCTAGCGGGATCGGAGACCCAGTACTTC.

J is TRBJ2-2 and V is TRBV10-2; 8 positions match TRBD2. CDR3 length: 12 residues. Germline-derived CDR1 and CDR2 are WSHSY and SAAADI. The CDR3 sequence is CAGQRGTGELFF. CDR3 sequence (DNA): TGCGCTGGCCAGCGGGGGACCGGGGAGCTGTTTTTT.

The rearrangement uses TRBV7-9 and TRBJ2-1; 10 nucleotides match TRBD2. CDR1 and CDR2 (germline): SEHNR, FQNEAQ (reference sequence). There are 16 residues in the CDR3. V was pared by 6 bases and J by 3 bases, with 8 bases of the junction left unmatched. CDR3: CASRETSGVYYNEQFF. In DNA, the CDR3 is TGTGCCAGCAGGGAAACTAGCGGGGTATACTACAATGAGCAGTTCTTC. Looking up the rest from reference TRBV7-9 and TRBJ2-1 gives the full variable domain: DTGVSQNPRHKITKRGQNVTFRCDPISEHNRLYWYRQTLGQGPEFLTYFQNEAQLEKSRLLSDRFSAERPKGSFSTLEIQRTEQGDSAMYLCASRETSGVYYNEQFFGPGTRLTVL.

The genes are TRBV9 and TRBJ2-2; 8 bases line up with TRBD1. From germline, CDR1 is SGDLS and CDR2 YYNGEE. J was trimmed by 5 bases and V by 4 bases; bases with no gene match: 13. This CDR3 comprises 17 residues. CDR3 coding DNA: TGTGCCAGCAGCTCCAACCCTTCGGGACAGGAGACCGGGGAGCTGTTTTTT. This gives the protein CASSSNPSGQETGELFF.

The chain couples TRBV9 to TRBJ1-3; 9 bases fit TRBD1. Germline-derived CDR1 and CDR2 are SGDLS and YYNGEE. CDR3 length: 15 amino acids. The J segment lost 7 bases and the V segment lost 0 bases, leaving 5 bases of the junction unmatched. The CDR3 region has the DNA TGTGCCAGCAGCGTAGATGGGACAGGGTCGAACACCATATATTTT. This gives the protein CASSVDGTGSNTIYF.

This sequence joins TRBV28 and TRBJ2-5; D is undetermined. The CDR3 extends over 13 amino acids. Looked up from germline, CDR1 is MDHEN and CDR2 is SYDVKM. V was cut by 1 base and J by 5 bases, with 8 bases left in between. CDR3 loop: CASSLSIAETQYF. The CDR3 coding sequence is TGTGCCAGCAGTTTATCGATTGCCGAGACCCAGTACTTC.

The V call is TRBV4-1, the J call TRBJ2-3, with D perhaps TRBD1 or TRBD2 (5 bases each). The CDR3 covers 16 residues. The germline gives CDR1 MGHRA, CDR2 YSYEKL. V was pared by 3 bases and J by 0 bases, with 13 bases between. In DNA, the CDR3 is TGCGCCAGCAGCCAGGCTCTCCGGGACAGCACAGATACGCAGTATTTT. Its protein is CASSQALRDSTDTQYF.

The V and J genes are TRBV6-1 and TRBJ2-1; 7 nucleotides line up with TRBD1. V was pared by 10 bases and J by 8 bases, with 11 bases of the junction left unmatched. Germline CDR1 MNHNS, CDR2 SASEGT. CDR3 size: 13 residues. The CDR3 reads CATGQGGMDEQFF. As DNA, the CDR3 is TGTGCCACCGGTCAAGGGGGCATGGATGAGCAGTTCTTC.

V is TRBV29-1 and J is TRBJ2-3, with D possibly being TRBD1 (5 bases). Germline V gene data show CDR1 as SQVTM and CDR2 as ANQGSEA. CDR3 length: 14 amino acids. V was clipped by 6 bases and J by 0 bases, with 13 bases between them. The CDR3 spells CSVDSYPSTDTQYF. The DNA for the CDR3 is TGCAGCGTCGACAGTTACCCTAGCACAGATACGCAGTATTTT.

The V and J genes are TRBV5-1 and TRBJ2-7; 9 bases align to TRBD1. Germline V lookup: CDR1 SGHRS, CDR2 YFSETQ. V was clipped by 4 bases and J by 3 bases; unmatched bases: 8. The CDR3 contains 15 residues. CDR3 amino acids: CASSAETGGFYEQYF. The CDR3 DNA reads TGCGCCAGCAGCGCGGAGACAGGGGGGTTCTACGAGCAGTACTTC.

J is TRBJ1-5 and V is TRBV9; no firm D call. V dropped 0 bases and J dropped 5 bases, with 9 bases sitting between them. The CDR3 length is 14 residues. Germline V gene sequence: CDR1 SGDLS, CDR2 YYNGEE. The CDR3 sequence: CASSVGQAYQPQHF. In DNA, the CDR3 is TGTGCCAGCAGCGTAGGTCAAGCTTATCAGCCCCAGCATTTT.